The T cell receptor (beta chain) under discussion was sequenced for a study of T cells in Graves' hyperthyroidism and ophthalmopathy. Points from the study as a whole: Peripheral blood also featured most of the thyroid clonotypes expanded above 0.001. Using 13 V-J features, a model discriminated ophthalmopathy from stable hyperthyroidism.

The PBMCs were sourced from fresh peripheral blood (approximately 10 ml). RNA transcripts served as the template for amplifying TCR beta CDR3 regions. Using the HTBI primer set, a first-round RT-PCR was run on the TCR CDR3. One entry per CDR3 protein results from TCRdb running MiXCR on the multiplex PCR reads. The table lists hundreds of thousands of distinct CDR3 sequences, about 38% of them singletons. V shed 5 bases and J shed 0 bases, with 13 bases lying between them. CDR1 and CDR2 from the germline V gene are SNHLY and FYNNEI. The CDR3 consists of 15 residues. This clonotype was observed at least ten times. Its antigen is as yet unknown.

The clonotype originates from a man between 18 and 29 years old with Graves' hyperthyroidism. Sequencing input: blood. The chain carries TRBV2 and TRBJ1-1; D gene ambiguous. This CDR3 reads CASSHPERMNTEAFF. The CDR3 bases are TGTGCCAGCAGTCACCCGGAGAGGATGAACACTGAAGCTTTCTTT.